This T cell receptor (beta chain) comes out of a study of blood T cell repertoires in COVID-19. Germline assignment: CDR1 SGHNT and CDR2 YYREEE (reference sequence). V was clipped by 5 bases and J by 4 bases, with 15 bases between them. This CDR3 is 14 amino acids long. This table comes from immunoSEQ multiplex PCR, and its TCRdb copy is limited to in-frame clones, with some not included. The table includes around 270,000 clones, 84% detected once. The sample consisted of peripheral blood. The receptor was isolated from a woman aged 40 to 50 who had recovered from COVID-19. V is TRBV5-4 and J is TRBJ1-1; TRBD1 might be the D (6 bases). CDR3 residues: CASRTGHLSTEAFF. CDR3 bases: TGTGCCAGCAGAACGGGACACTTAAGCACTGAAGCTTTCTTT.